The 8 T cell receptor beta chains given below trace back to one sample, sequenced in a study of Ad26.COV2.S vaccination and SARS-CoV-2 variants. As for treatment: roughly 20 received Ad26.COV2.S at low or high dose, single or two shots; about 5 received placebo; per-sample allocation not given. The investigators took samples on day 63 after the first vaccine or placebo injection. Sequenced by immunoSEQ multiplex PCR; TCRdb stores in-frame clones only, minus some. Of about 350,000 clones listed, 86% are singletons. The sample consisted of peripheral blood, taken in a trial of Ad26.COV2.S vaccine versus placebo. The source is a person between 18 and 65 years old who received the Ad26.COV2.S COVID-19 vaccine or a placebo.

The V call is TRBV18, the J call TRBJ1-1; D not resolved. Germline CDR1 KGHSH, CDR2 LQKENI. V was clipped by 4 bases and J by 1 base, with 4 bases between them. This CDR3 comprises 12 residues. CDR3 protein: CASSRGNTEAFF. The CDR3 nucleotides are TGTGCCAGCTCACGAGGGAACACTGAAGCTTTCTTT.

The V call is TRBV19, the J call TRBJ2-3, with D maybe TRBD1 (6 bases). CDR1 and CDR2 (germline): LNHDA, SQIVND (reference sequence). The CDR3 sequence is 15 residues long. The V and J ends lost 5 bases and 8 bases respectively, with 20 bases between them. The CDR3 region has the DNA TGTGCCAGTAGTGTACCGGGACATAAAATTAGTACGCAGTATTTT. It yields the protein CASSVPGHKISTQYF.

V usage is TRBV13 and J usage is TRBJ2-7; D possibly uses TRBD1 or TRBD2 (5 bases each). This CDR3 is built from 14 residues. V lost 3 bases, J lost 0 bases, and 9 bases lay in between. Looked up from germline, CDR1 is PRHDT and CDR2 is FYEKMQ (reference sequence). The CDR3 sequence is CASSFIGASYEQYF. CDR3 in DNA: TGTGCCAGCAGCTTTATCGGGGCCTCCTACGAGCAGTACTTC. The full variable domain, its missing parts supplied by reference TRBV13 and TRBJ2-7, is AAGVIQSPRHLIKEKRETATLKCYPIPRHDTVYWYQQGPGQDPQFLISFYEKMQSDKGSIPDRFSAQQFSDYHSELNMSSLELGDSALYFCASSFIGASYEQYFGPGTRLTVT.

This clone was seen a handful of times. The J gene is TRBJ1-3, the V gene TRBV3-1 (or the pseudogene TRBV3-2); D call uncertain. Germline-derived CDR1 and CDR2 are LGHDT and YNNKEL (reference sequence). V was shortened by 5 bases and J by 1 base, with 15 bases between the two germline ends. This CDR3 region has 16 residues. The CDR3 spells CASSLDWHGSGNTIYF. The CDR3 region has the DNA TGTGCCAGCAGCTTGGACTGGCATGGGTCTGGAAACACCATATATTTT.

The sample holds one count of this clone. The V and J genes are TRBV7-3 and TRBJ1-1, with no clear D. Germline CDR1 is SGHTA and CDR2 is FQGTGA. The CDR3 extends over 11 amino acids. The V end lost 4 bases, the J end lost 2 bases, and 2 bases lay between the germline ends. This CDR3 reads CASSSNTEAFF. The CDR3 nucleotides are TGTGCCAGCAGCTCCAACACTGAAGCTTTCTTT. The full variable domain, rest sourced from reference TRBV7-3 and TRBJ1-1, is GAGVSQTPSNKVTEKGKYVELRCDPISGHTALYWYRQSLGQGPEFLIYFQGTGAADDSGLPNDRFFAVRPEGSVSTLKIQRTERGDSAVYLCASSSNTEAFFGQGTRLTVV.

This clone is a singleton in its sample. The gene calls are TRBV7-2 and TRBJ1-2; the D gene is possibly TRBD1 (5 bases). The germline CDR1 and CDR2 sequences are SGHTA and FQGNSA. This CDR3 region has 15 residues. Trimming removed 1 base at V and 4 bases at J, with 13 bases between. CDR3 nucleotides: TGTGCCAGCAGCTTAGGACAGCAAATCTCCTATGGCTACACCTTC. Translating it yields CASSLGQQISYGYTF.

This sequence joins TRBV7-2 and TRBJ2-7; possibly TRBD1 for D (5 bases). Germline CDR1 SGHTA, CDR2 FQGNSA. The germline V and J ends were trimmed by 4 bases and 3 bases, with 13 bases remaining between them. This CDR3 is built from 14 residues. CDR3 in amino acids: CASSSARASYEQYF. In DNA, the CDR3 is TGTGCCAGCAGCTCGGCCAGGGCGAGCTACGAGCAGTACTTC.

The chain links TRBV19 to TRBJ2-5; TRBD1 matches 8 bases. This CDR3 contains 15 residues. The junction had 11 bases not matched to a gene; V was cut back by 6 bases and J by 5 bases. CDR1 and CDR2 (germline): LNHDA, SQIVND (reference sequence). The CDR3: CASSDYGQGQETQYF. The CDR3 nucleotides are TGTGCCAGTAGCGATTACGGACAGGGTCAGGAGACCCAGTACTTC.